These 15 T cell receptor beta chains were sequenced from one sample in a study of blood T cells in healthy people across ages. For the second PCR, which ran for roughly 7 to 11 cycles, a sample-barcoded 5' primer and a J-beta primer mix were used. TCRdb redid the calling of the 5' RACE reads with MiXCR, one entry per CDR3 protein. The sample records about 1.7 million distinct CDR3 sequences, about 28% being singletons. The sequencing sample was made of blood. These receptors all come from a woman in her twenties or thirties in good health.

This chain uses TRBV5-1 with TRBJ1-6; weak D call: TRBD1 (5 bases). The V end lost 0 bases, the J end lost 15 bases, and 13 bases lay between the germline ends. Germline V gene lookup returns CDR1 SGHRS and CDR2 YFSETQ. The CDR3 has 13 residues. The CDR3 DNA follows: TGCGCCAGCAGCTTGGCCCAGGGTCGGGGCCTCCACTTT. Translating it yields CASSLAQGRGLHF.

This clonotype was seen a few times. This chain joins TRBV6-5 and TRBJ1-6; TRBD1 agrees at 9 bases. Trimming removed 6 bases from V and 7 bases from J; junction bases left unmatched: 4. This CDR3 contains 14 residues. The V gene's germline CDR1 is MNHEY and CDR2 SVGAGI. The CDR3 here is CASRRDRENSPLHF. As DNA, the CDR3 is TGTGCCAGCAGACGGGACAGGGAAAATTCACCCCTCCACTTT.

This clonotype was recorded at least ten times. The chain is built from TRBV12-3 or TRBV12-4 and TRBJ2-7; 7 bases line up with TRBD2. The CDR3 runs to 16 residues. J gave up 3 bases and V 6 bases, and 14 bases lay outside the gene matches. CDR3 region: CASSISLSGKFYEQYF. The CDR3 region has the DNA TGTGCCAGCAGCATTAGCCTAAGCGGGAAGTTCTACGAGCAGTACTTC.

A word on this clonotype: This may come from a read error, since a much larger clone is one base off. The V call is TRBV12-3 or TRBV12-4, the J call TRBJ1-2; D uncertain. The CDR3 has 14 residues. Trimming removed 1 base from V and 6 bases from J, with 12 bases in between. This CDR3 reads CASSLGFLNHGYTF. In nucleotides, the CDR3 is TGTGCCAGCAGTTTAGGGTTCCTCAACCATGGCTACACCTTC.

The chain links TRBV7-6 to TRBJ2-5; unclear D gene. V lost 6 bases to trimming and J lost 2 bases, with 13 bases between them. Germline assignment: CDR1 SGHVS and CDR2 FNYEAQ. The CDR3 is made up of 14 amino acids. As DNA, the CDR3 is TGTGCCAGCAGGAAAACCGGACGGCAAGAGACCCAGTACTTC. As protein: CASRKTGRQETQYF.

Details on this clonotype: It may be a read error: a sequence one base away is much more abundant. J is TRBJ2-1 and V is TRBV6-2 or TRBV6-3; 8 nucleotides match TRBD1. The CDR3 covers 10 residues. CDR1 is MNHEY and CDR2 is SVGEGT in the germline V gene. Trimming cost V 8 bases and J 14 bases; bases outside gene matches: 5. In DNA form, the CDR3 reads TGTGCCAGCGGACCAGGGGGCGAGTTCTTC. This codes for CASGPGGEFF.

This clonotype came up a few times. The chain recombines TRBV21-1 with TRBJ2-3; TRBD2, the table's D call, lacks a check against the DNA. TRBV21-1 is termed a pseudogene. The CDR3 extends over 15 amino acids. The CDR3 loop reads CASGPGLASTDTQYF. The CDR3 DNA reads TGTGCCAGCGGCCCGGGACTAGCTTCGACAGATACGCAGTATTTT.

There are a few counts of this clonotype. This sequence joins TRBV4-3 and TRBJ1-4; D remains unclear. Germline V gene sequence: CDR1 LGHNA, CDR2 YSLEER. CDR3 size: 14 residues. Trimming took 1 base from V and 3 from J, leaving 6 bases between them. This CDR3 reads CASSQGLSNEKLFF. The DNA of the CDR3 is TGCGCCAGCAGCCAAGGACTGTCTAATGAAAAACTGTTTTTT.

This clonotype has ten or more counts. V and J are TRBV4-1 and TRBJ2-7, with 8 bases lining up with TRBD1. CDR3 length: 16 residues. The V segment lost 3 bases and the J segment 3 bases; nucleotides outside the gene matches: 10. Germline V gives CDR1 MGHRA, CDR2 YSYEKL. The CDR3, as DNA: TGCGCCAGCAGCCAGTCCCGGGACAGGACATACTACGAGCAGTACTTC. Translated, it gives CASSQSRDRTYYEQYF.

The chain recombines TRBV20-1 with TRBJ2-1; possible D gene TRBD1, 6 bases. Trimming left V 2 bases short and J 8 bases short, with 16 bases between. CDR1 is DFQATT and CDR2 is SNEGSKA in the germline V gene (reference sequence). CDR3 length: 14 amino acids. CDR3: CSARPTGSTYEQFF. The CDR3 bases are TGCAGTGCTAGACCCACAGGGTCAACCTATGAGCAGTTCTTC.

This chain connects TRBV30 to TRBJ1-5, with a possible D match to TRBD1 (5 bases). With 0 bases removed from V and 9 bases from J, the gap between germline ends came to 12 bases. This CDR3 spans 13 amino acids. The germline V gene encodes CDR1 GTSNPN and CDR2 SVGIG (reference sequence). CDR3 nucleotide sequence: TGTGCCTGGAGTGTGCAGGGATTAGGGCCCCAGCATTTT. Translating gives CAWSVQGLGPQHF. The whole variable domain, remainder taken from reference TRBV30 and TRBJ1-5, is SQTIHQWPATLVQPVGSPLSLECTVEGTSNPNLYWYRQAAGRGLQLLFYSVGIGQISSEVPQNLSASRPQDRQFILSSKKLLLSDSGFYLCAWSVQGLGPQHFGDGTRLSIL.

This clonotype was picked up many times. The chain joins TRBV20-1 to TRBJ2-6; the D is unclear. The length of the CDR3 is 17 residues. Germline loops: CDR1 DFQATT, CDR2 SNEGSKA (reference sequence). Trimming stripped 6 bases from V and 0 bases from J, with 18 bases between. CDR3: CSAKLGVFSSGANVLTF. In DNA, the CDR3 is TGCAGTGCCAAGTTAGGAGTGTTCAGCTCTGGGGCCAACGTCCTGACTTTC.

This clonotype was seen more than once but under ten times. The CDR3 DNA is TGTGCCAGCTTCCGTGGGCGGAGGAATGAGCAGTTCTTC. Amino acid sequence: CASFRGRRNEQFF. V and J are TRBV2 and TRBJ2-1, with a weak D call TRBD2 (5 bases). This CDR3 contains 13 residues. V lost 8 bases to trimming and J lost 7 bases, with 15 bases between them. CDR1 is SNHLY and CDR2 is FYNNEI in the germline V gene.

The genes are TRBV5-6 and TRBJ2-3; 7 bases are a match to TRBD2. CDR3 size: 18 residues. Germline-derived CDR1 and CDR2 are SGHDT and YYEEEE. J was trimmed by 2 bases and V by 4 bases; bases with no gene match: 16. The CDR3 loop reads CASSPLGLGRSDTDTQYF. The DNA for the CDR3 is TGTGCCAGCAGCCCCCTGGGACTCGGGAGGTCAGACACAGATACGCAGTATTTT. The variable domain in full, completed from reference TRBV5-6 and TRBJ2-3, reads DAGVTQSPTHLIKTRGQQVTLRCSPKSGHDTVSWYQQALGQGPQFIFQYYEEEERQRGNFPDRFSGHQFPNYSSELNVNALLLGDSALYLCASSPLGLGRSDTDTQYFGPGTRLTVL.

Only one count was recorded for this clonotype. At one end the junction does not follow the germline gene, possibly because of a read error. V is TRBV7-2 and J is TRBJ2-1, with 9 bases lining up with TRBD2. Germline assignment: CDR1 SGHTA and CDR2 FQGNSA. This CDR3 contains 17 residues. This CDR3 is CASSPRNLAGHTNERFF. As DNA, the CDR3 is TGTGCCAGCAGCCCTAGAAACCTAGCGGGGCATACTAATGAGCGGTTCTTC.